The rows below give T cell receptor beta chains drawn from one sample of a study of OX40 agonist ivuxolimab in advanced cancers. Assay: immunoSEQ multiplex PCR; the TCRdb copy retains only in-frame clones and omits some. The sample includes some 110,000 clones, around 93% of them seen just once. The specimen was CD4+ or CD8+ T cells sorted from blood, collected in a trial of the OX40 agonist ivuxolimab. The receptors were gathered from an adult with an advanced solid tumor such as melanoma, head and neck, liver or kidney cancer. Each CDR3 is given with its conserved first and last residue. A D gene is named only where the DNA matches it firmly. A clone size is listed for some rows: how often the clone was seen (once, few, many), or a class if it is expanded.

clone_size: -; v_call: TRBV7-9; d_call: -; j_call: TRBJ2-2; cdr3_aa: CASSKDFGHTGELFF; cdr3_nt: TGTGCCAGCAGTAAGGACTTTGGGCACACCGGGGAGCTGTTTTTT
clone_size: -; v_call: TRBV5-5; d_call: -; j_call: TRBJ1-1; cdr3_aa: CASSLFSGTEAFF; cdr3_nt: TGTGCCAGCAGCTTGTTCTCGGGCACTGAAGCTTTCTTT
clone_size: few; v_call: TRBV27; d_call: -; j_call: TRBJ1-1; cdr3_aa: CASSRALGGSTEAFF; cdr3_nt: TGTGCCAGCAGTCGCGCCCTGGGGGGTAGCACTGAAGCTTTCTTT
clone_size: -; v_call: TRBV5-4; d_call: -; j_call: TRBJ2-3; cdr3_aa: CASSSDLQRPDTQYF; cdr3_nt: TGTGCCAGCAGCTCGGACCTCCAGAGGCCCGATACGCAGTATTTT
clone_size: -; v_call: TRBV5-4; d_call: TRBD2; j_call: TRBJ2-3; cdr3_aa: CASSLAGGGTDTQYF; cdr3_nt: TGTGCCAGCAGCTTAGCGGGAGGCGGGACAGATACGCAGTATTTT
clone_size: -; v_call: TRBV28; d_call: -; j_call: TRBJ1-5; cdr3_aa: CASSNPADQPQHF; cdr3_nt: TGTGCCAGCAGTAACCCGGCGGATCAGCCCCAGCATTTT
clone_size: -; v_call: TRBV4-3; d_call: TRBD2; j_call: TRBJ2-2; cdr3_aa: CASRTSGSTGELFF; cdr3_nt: TGCGCCAGCCGGACTAGCGGGAGCACCGGGGAGCTGTTTTTT
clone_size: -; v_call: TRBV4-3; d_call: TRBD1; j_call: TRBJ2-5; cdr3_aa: CASSQGQGEETQYF; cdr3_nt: TGCGCCAGCAGCCAAGGACAGGGAGAAGAGACCCAGTACTTC
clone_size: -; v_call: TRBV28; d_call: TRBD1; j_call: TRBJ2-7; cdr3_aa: CASSSSGTGVHEQYF; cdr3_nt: TGTGCCAGCAGTTCCTCCGGGACAGGGGTTCACGAGCAGTACTTC
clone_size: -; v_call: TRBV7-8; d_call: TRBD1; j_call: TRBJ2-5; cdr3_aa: CASGYTKGQGVAPYQETQYF; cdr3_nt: TGTGCCAGCGGATATACCAAGGGACAGGGGGTTGCCCCGTACCAAGAGACCCAGTACTTC
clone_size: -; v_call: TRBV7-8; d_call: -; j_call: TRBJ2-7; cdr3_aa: CASSLTASYEQYF; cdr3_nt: TGTGCCAGCAGCTTAACGGCGTCCTACGAGCAGTACTTC
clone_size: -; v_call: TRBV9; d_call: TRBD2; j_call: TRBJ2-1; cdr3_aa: CASSVLAGFYNEQFF; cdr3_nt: TGTGCCAGCAGCGTTCTAGCGGGCTTCTACAATGAGCAGTTCTTC
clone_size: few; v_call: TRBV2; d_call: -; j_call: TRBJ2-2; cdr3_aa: CASNGLGRNTGELFF; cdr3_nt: TGTGCCAGCAACGGATTGGGACGAAACACCGGGGAGCTGTTTTTT
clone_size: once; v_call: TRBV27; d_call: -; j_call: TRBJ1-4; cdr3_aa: CASSRQSTTNEKLFF; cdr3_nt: TGTGCCAGCAGTCGACAGTCTACAACTAATGAAAAACTGTTTTTT
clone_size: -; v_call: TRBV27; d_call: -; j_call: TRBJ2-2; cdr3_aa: CASVAWAGYTGELFF; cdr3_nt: TGTGCCAGCGTGGCTTGGGCAGGGTACACCGGGGAGCTGTTTTTT
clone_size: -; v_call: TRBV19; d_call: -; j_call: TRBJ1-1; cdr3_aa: CASSTSSLNTEAFF; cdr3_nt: TGTGCCAGTAGTACGAGCAGTTTGAACACTGAAGCTTTCTTT
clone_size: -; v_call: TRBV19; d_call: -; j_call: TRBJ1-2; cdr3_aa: CASSATIQGGNYGYTF; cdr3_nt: TGTGCCAGTAGTGCTACAATACAGGGAGGGAACTATGGCTACACCTTC
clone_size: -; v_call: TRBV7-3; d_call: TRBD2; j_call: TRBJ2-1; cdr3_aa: CASSLTTSGAHRDNEQFF; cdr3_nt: TGTGCCAGCAGCTTAACGACTAGCGGGGCCCATAGGGACAATGAGCAGTTCTTC
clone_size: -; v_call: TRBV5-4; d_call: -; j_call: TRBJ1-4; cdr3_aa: CASSNDGATNEKLFF; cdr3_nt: TGTGCCAGCAGTAATGACGGAGCAACTAATGAAAAACTGTTTTTT
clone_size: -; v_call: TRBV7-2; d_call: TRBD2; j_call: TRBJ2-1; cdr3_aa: CAAGTSGYNEQFF; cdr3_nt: TGTGCAGCCGGGACTAGCGGCTACAATGAGCAGTTCTTC
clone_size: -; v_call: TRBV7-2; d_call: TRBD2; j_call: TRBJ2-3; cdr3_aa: CAINLAGGRGDTQYF; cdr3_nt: TGTGCCATCAACCTAGCGGGAGGGCGGGGGGATACGCAGTATTTT
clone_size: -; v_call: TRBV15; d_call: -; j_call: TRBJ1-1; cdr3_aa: CATSRDLAGGTEAFF; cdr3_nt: TGTGCCACCAGCAGAGATCTTGCGGGAGGCACTGAAGCTTTCTTT
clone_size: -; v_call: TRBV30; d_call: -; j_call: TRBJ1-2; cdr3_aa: CAWSGGFDYGYTF; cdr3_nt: TGTGCCTGGAGTGGGGGCTTTGACTATGGCTACACCTTC
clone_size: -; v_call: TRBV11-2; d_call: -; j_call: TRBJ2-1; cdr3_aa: CASSPRTAYNEQFF; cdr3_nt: TGTGCCAGCAGCCCAAGGACAGCGTACAATGAGCAGTTCTTC
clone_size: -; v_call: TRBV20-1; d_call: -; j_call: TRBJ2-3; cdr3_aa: CSARDSDTQYF; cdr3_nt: TGCAGTGCTAGAGATTCCGATACGCAGTATTTT
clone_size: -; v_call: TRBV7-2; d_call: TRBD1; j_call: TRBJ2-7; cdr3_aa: CASSPHPGQAYEQYF; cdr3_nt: TGTGCCAGCAGCCCACACCCGGGACAGGCCTACGAGCAGTACTTC
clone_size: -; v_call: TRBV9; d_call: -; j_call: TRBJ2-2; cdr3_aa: CASSPRSYGGAGELFF; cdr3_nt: TGTGCCAGCAGCCCTAGATCTTATGGGGGTGCCGGGGAGCTGTTTTTT
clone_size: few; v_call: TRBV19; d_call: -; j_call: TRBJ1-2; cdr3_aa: CASRISAAFGYTF; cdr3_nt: TGTGCCAGTAGGATCAGTGCTGCATTCGGCTACACCTTC
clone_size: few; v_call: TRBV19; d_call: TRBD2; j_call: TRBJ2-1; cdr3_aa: CASRTSGSNNEQFF; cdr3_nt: TGTGCCAGTCGGACTAGCGGGAGCAACAATGAGCAGTTCTTC
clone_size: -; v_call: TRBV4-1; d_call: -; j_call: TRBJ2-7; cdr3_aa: CASSQPLPVYEQYF; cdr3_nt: TGCGCCAGCAGCCAGCCCCTTCCCGTCTACGAGCAGTACTTC
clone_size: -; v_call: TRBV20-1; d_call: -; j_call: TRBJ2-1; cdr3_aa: CSARVNEQFF; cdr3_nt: TGCAGTGCTAGAGTCAATGAGCAGTTCTTC
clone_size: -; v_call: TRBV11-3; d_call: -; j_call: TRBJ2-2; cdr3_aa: CASSLVAGSNTGELFF; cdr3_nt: TGTGCCAGCAGCTTAGTCGCCGGCTCCAACACCGGGGAGCTGTTTTTT
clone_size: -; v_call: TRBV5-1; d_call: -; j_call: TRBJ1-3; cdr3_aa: CASSLNTHGAAGNTIYF; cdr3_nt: TGCGCCAGCAGCTTGAACACACATGGGGCGGCTGGAAACACCATATATTTT
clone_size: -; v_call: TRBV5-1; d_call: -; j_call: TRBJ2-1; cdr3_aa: CASGTGTQLLNEQFF; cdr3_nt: TGCGCCAGCGGAACCGGGACTCAACTACTGAATGAGCAGTTCTTC
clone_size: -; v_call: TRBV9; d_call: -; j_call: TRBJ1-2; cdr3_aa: CASSVDHRITYGYTF; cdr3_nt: TGTGCCAGCAGCGTAGACCACAGAATAACCTATGGCTACACCTTC
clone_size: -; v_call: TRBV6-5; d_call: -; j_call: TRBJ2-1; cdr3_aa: CASSSGHRGVYEQFF; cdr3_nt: TGTGCCAGCAGTTCGGGACACCGAGGCGTGTATGAGCAGTTCTTC
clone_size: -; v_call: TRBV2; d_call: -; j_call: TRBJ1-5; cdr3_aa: CASSEQGISSNQPQHF; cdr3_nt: TGTGCCAGCAGTGAACAGGGAATATCTAGCAATCAGCCCCAGCATTTT
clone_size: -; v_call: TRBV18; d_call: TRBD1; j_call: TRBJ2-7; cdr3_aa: CASSRVRDSLSYEQYF; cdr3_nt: TGTGCCAGCTCGCGGGTAAGGGACAGCCTATCCTACGAGCAGTACTTC
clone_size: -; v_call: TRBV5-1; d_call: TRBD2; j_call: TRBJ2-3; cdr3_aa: CASSLFGTSSDSTDTQYF; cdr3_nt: TGCGCCAGCAGCTTGTTTGGGACTAGCTCTGATAGCACAGATACGCAGTATTTT
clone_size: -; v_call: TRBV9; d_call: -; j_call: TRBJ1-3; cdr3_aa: CASSVGAASSGNTIYF; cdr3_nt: TGTGCCAGCAGCGTAGGAGCAGCAAGCTCTGGAAACACCATATATTTT
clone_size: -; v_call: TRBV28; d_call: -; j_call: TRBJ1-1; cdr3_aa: CASSYSFGAFF; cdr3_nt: TGTGCCAGCAGTTACTCGTTTGGCGCTTTCTTT
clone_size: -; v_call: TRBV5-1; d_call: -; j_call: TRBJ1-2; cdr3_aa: CASSLIGVNYGYTF; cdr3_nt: TGTGCCAGCAGCTTAATCGGGGTTAACTATGGCTACACCTTC
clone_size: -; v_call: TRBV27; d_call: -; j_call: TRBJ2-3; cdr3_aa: CASSRAGTLHTDTQYF; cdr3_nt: TGTGCCAGCAGTCGCGCCGGGACCCTACACACAGATACGCAGTATTTT
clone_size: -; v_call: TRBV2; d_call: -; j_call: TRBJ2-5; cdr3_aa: CAITGSLQETQYF; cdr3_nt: TGTGCCATCACCGGGAGCCTGCAAGAGACCCAGTACTTC
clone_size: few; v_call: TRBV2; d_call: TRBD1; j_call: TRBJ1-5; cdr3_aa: CASSEGQGPGQPQHF; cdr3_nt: TGTGCCAGCAGTGAAGGACAGGGGCCGGGCCAGCCCCAGCATTTT
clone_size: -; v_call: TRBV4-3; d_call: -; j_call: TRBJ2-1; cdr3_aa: CASSQRESSYNEQFF; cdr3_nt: TGCGCCAGCAGCCAAAGAGAAAGCTCCTACAATGAGCAGTTCTTC
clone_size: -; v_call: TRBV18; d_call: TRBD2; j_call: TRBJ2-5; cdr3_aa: CASSPLAGETQYF; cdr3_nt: TGTGCCAGCTCACCACTAGCGGGAGAGACCCAGTACTTC
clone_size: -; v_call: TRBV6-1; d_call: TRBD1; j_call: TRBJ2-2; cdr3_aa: CASSGTGVTGELFF; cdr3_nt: TGTGCCAGCAGTGGGACAGGGGTCACCGGGGAGCTGTTTTTT
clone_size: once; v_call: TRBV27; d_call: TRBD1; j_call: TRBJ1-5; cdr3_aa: CASSLTGGYQPQHF; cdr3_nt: TGTGCCAGCAGCCTGACAGGGGGCTATCAGCCCCAGCATTTT
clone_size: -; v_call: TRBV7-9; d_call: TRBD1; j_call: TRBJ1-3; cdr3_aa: CASSSGQGDGNTIYF; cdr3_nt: TGTGCCAGCAGTTCAGGACAGGGAGACGGAAACACCATATATTTT
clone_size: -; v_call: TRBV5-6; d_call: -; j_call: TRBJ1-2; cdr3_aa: CASSPDRNYGYTF; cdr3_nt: TGTGCCAGCAGCCCCGACCGCAACTATGGCTACACCTTC
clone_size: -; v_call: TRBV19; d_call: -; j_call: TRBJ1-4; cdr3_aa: CASRGDGATNEKLFF; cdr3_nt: TGTGCCAGTAGGGGTGACGGGGCAACTAATGAAAAACTGTTTTTT
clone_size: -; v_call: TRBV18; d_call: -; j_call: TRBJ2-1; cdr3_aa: CASSPSQATSSYNEQFF; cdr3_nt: TGTGCCAGCTCCCCTTCTCAGGCCACGAGCTCCTACAATGAGCAGTTCTTC
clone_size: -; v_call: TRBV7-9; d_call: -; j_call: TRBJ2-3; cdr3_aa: CASSLRVAPAVTDTQYF; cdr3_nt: TGTGCCAGCAGCTTGCGGGTGGCTCCGGCGGTCACAGATACGCAGTATTTT
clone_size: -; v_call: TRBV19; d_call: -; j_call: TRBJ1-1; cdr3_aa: CASSTWTSPNTEAFF; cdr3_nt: TGTGCCAGTAGTACCTGGACATCCCCGAACACTGAAGCTTTCTTT
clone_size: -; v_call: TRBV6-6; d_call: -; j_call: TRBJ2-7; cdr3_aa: CASRLGTLYEQYF; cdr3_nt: TGTGCCAGCAGACTAGGGACGCTCTACGAGCAGTACTTC
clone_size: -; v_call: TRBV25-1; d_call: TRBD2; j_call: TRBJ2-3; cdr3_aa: CASSELTSGSPDTQYF; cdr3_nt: TGTGCCAGCAGTGAATTGACTAGCGGGAGTCCAGATACGCAGTATTTT
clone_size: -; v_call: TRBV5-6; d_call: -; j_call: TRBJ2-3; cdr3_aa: CASSLSVLRSTDTQYF; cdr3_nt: TGTGCCAGCAGCTTGTCTGTCCTCCGAAGCACAGATACGCAGTATTTT
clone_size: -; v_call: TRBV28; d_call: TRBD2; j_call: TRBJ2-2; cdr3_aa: CASRPSGGTGELFF; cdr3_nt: TGTGCCAGCAGACCTAGCGGGGGGACCGGGGAGCTGTTTTTT